This TCR beta chain was documented in a study of cytomegalovirus exposure and HLA in healthy donors. This CDR3 has 14 amino acids. CDR1 is GTSNPN, CDR2 SVGIG, per germline (reference sequence). Trimming stripped 3 bases from V and 7 bases from J, with 17 bases between. PCR used 60 Vbeta primers and 13 Jbeta primers. TCRdb's copy holds only in-frame clones and misses some; the assay was immunoSEQ multiplex PCR. The sample includes around 220,000 clones, over 60% of them seen just once. The specimen sequenced was PBMCs. This sequence was found in a man between 18 and 35 years old in good health and CMV-seronegative. The genes are TRBV30 and TRBJ2-3; TRBD2 might be the D (5 bases). CDR3 sequence reads: CAWRGLGLSYTQYF. The CDR3 DNA is TGTGCCTGGAGGGGTCTCGGACTTTCCTATACGCAGTATTTT.